This TCR beta chain was profiled in a study of blood T cell repertoires in COVID-19. About the research overall: Acute and convalescent COVID-19 samples came from the United States, Italy and Spain. Sources were T cells, B-cell-depleted T cells, or PBMCs; the material itself was cDNA or gDNA.

Under the authors' procedure: For nucleated cells, counts were estimated from reference gene primer amplification. TCRdb keeps only in-frame clones here, not all; method: immunoSEQ multiplex PCR. V and J calls and clone size are as listed in that table; D and trimming were resolved from the DNA. The sample contains 250,000 to 350,000 clones, 75% to 90% of which appear only once. CDR1 is KGHSH, CDR2 LQKENI, per germline. The CDR3 covers 15 residues. The J segment lost 4 bases and the V segment lost 3 bases, leaving 5 bases of the junction unmatched. The sequenced sample consisted of peripheral blood. This sequence joins TRBV18 and TRBJ2-7; 11 bases are a match to TRBD1. The source of this sequence is a woman in her forties or fifties who had recovered from COVID-19. The CDR3 bases are TGTGCCAGCTCACCCCAGGACAGGGGGCCTTACGAGCAGTACTTC. It yields the protein CASSPQDRGPYEQYF.